A selection of T cell receptor beta chains follows, all from one sample in a study of blood T cell repertoires in COVID-19. TCRdb's table, derived via immunoSEQ multiplex PCR, lists solely in-frame clones and lacks some. The table has tens of thousands of clones, about 76% seen once. Material: peripheral blood. The receptors originated from a man between 65 and 85 years old with active or convalescent COVID-19. Each CDR3 is given with its conserved first and last residue.

J gene | V gene | CDR3 protein
TRBJ1-4 | TRBV28 | CATSRQAATNEKLFF
TRBJ1-2 | TRBV19 | CASSPVGTGGERHGYTF
TRBJ2-7 | TRBV6-1 | CASSEREQGIYEQYF
TRBJ1-3 | TRBV4-1 | CASSHEQHSGNTIYF
TRBJ2-7 | TRBV7-2 | CASSLGGGGYEQYF
TRBJ2-1 | TRBV27 | CASSLVDSLNEQFF
TRBJ1-5 | TRBV7-2 | CASSLGRLQGRPQHF
TRBJ2-1 | TRBV19 | CASSRLYNEQFF
TRBJ2-2 | TRBV5-1 | CASSALQAGELFF
TRBJ2-5 | TRBV3-1/TRBV3-2 | CASSQAGLAGLFSGTQYF
TRBJ2-3 | TRBV2 | CAGTSGYTDTQYF
TRBJ2-3 | TRBV24-1 | CATSDPFTDTQYF
TRBJ1-5 | TRBV28 | CASLAGMNQPQHF
TRBJ2-3 | TRBV7-2 | CASSLSSGGAPDTQYF
TRBJ1-6 | TRBV6-2/TRBV6-3 | CASSSWGVDSPLHF
TRBJ1-6 | TRBV11-3 | CASSLGQAGSPLHF
TRBJ2-1 | TRBV7-3 | CASSLTGTGEQKVRFF
TRBJ1-1 | TRBV9 | CASSGTSMNTEAFF
TRBJ2-7 | TRBV30 | CAWIPRGHYEQYF
TRBJ2-2 | TRBV29-1 | CSVGRGDTGELFF
TRBJ2-5 | TRBV6-2/TRBV6-3 | CASSRLAGSRETQYF
TRBJ2-1 | TRBV24-1 | CATSPRSTGYNEQFF
TRBJ2-5 | TRBV18 | CASSPQTGGLETQYF
TRBJ1-2 | TRBV12-3/TRBV12-4 | CASSRRRIRGYTF
TRBJ1-1 | TRBV2 | CASSDRLNTEAFF
TRBJ1-2 | TRBV7-9 | CASSRVRGQEAGYTF
TRBJ1-2 | TRBV27 | CASSQTWTANYGYTF
TRBJ1-6 | TRBV7-5 | CARSMTGEHSPLHF
TRBJ1-2 | TRBV3-1/TRBV3-2 | CASSQGSVTGYGYTF
TRBJ2-5 | TRBV11-3 | CASSLPGGVETQYF
TRBJ2-3 | TRBV11-2 | CASSGLAGVFTDTQYF
TRBJ1-3 | TRBV19 | CASSRESGGTGNTIYF
TRBJ2-7 | TRBV2 | CASRGGDRPHYEQYF
TRBJ1-6 | TRBV15 | CATSILPGQGVFPLHF
TRBJ1-4 | TRBV14 | CASSPTGFNEKLFF
TRBJ1-5 | TRBV30 | CAWSVGQNSNQPQHF
TRBJ1-2 | TRBV19 | CVSSGKGNYGYTF
TRBJ2-7 | TRBV3-1/TRBV3-2 | CASSVQSSYEQYF
TRBJ2-3 | TRBV5-1 | CASSSGTLSTDTQYF
TRBJ2-5 | TRBV27 | CASRGQTETQYF
TRBJ2-5 | TRBV11-3 | CASSLGTELLETQYF
TRBJ1-1 | TRBV6-6 | CASSYSNVEPRAFF
TRBJ1-4 | TRBV25-1 | CASSAHGGEKLFF
TRBJ1-4 | TRBV7-9 | CASSPQGAREKLFF
TRBJ1-1 | TRBV11-2 | CASSYRPGEDTEAFF
TRBJ2-3 | TRBV30 | CAWSVPRVSTDTQYF
TRBJ1-1 | TRBV11-1 | CASSERRTEAFF
TRBJ2-2 | TRBV19 | CASSSGGRGGELFF
TRBJ2-4 | TRBV6-2/TRBV6-3 | CASSYAGGLTKNIQYF
TRBJ1-2 | TRBV28 | CASSLIDRDHGYTF
TRBJ1-5 | TRBV6-1 | CASSGTGDQHF
TRBJ1-1 | TRBV7-3 | CASSEDRAAEAFF
TRBJ2-3 | TRBV29-1 | CSVEGSGKPDTQYF
TRBJ1-6 | TRBV28 | CASSYFAPQKDSPLHF
TRBJ2-3 | TRBV5-4 | CASSLRTSGGADTQYF
TRBJ1-1 | TRBV5-4 | CASSLARGNNAEAFF
TRBJ2-7 | TRBV4-3 | CASSLGLAASYEQYF